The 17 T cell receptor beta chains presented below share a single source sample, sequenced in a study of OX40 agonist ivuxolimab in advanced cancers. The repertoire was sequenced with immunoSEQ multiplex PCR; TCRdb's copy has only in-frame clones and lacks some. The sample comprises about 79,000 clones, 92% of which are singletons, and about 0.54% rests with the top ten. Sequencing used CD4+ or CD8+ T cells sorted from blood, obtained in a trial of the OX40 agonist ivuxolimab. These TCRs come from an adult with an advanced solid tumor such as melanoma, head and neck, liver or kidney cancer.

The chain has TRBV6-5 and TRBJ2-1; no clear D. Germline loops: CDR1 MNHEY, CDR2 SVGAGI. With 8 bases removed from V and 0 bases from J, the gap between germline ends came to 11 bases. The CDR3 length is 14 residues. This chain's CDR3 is CASSRPSSYNEQFF. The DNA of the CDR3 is TGTGCCAGCTCTCGACCGAGCTCCTACAATGAGCAGTTCTTC.

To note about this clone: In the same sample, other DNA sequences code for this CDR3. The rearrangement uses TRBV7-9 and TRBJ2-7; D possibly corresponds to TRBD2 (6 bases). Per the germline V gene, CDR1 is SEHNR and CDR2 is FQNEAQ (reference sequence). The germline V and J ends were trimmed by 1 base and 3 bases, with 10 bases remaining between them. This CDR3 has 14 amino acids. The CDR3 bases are TGTGCCAGCAGCTTAGAGTTCGGGGGCTACGAGCAGTACTTC. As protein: CASSLEFGGYEQYF.

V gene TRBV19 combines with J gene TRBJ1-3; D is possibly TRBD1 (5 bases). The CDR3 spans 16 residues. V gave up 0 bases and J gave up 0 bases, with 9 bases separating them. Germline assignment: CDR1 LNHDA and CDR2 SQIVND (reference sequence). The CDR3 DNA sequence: TGTGCCAGTAGTATAGATCTACAGGTCTCTGGAAACACCATATATTTT. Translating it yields CASSIDLQVSGNTIYF. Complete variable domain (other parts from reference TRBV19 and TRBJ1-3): DGGITQSPKYLFRKEGQNVTLSCEQNLNHDAMYWYRQDPGQGLRLIYYSQIVNDFQKGDIAEGYSVSREKKESFPLTVTSAQKNPTAFYLCASSIDLQVSGNTIYFGEGSWLTVV.

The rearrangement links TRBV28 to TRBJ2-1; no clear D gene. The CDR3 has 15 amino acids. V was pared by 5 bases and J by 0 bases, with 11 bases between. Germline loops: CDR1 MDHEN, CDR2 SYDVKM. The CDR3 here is CASSPQTSSYNEQFF. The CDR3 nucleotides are TGTGCCAGCAGTCCCCAAACCAGCTCCTACAATGAGCAGTTCTTC.

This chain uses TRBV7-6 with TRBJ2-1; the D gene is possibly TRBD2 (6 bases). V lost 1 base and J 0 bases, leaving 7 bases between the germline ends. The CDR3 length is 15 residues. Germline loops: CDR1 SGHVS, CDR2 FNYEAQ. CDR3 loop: CASSLDGSSYNEQFF. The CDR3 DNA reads TGTGCCAGCAGCTTAGACGGGAGCTCCTACAATGAGCAGTTCTTC.

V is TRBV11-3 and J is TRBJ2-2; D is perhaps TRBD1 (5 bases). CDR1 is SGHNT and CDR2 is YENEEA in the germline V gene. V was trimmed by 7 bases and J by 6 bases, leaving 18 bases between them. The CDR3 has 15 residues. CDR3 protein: CASTLRAQGAGELFF. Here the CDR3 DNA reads TGTGCCAGCACTTTAAGGGCACAAGGGGCCGGGGAGCTGTTTTTT.

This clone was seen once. DNA of the CDR3: TGCAGCGCTAGGGACAGGGGGAACTATGGCTACACCTTC. Translation: CSARDRGNYGYTF. The rearrangement links TRBV29-1 to TRBJ1-2; 11 nucleotides align to TRBD1. This CDR3 has 13 amino acids. The V and J ends lost 7 bases and 2 bases, in that order; junction bases with no gene match: 3. Germline CDR1 and CDR2: SQVTM and ANQGSEA.

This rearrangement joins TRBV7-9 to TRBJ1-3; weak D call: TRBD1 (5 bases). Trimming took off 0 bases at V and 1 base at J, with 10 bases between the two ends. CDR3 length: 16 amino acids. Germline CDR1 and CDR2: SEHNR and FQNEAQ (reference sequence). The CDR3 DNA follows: TGTGCCAGCAGCTTAGCCAGGGCGGATTCTGGAAACACCATATATTTT. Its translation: CASSLARADSGNTIYF.

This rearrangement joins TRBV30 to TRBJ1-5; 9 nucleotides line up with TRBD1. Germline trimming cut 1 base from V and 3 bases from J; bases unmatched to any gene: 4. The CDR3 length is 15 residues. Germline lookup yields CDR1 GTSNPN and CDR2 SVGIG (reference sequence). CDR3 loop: CAWSGQGGYNQPQHF. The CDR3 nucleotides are TGTGCCTGGAGTGGACAGGGGGGATACAATCAGCCCCAGCATTTT. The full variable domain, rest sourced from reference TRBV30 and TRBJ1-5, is SQTIHQWPATLVQPVGSPLSLECTVEGTSNPNLYWYRQAAGRGLQLLFYSVGIGQISSEVPQNLSASRPQDRQFILSSKKLLLSDSGFYLCAWSGQGGYNQPQHFGDGTRLSIL.

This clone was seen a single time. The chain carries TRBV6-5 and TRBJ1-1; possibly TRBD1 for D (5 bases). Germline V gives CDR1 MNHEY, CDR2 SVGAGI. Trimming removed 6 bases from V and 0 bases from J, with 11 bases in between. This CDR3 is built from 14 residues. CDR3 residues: CASRRGGMNTEAFF. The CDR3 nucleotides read TGTGCCAGCAGACGGGGGGGGATGAACACTGAAGCTTTCTTT.

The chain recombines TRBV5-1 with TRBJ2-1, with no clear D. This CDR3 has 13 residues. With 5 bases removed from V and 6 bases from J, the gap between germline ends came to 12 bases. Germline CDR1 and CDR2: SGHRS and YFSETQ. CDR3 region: CASRLGPVNEQFF. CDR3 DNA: TGCGCCAGCAGACTCGGACCAGTCAATGAGCAGTTCTTC.

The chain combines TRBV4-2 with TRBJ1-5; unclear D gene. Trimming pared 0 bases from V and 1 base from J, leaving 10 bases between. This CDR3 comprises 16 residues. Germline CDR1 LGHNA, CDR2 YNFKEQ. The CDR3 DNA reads TGTGCCAGCAGCCAAGATTTCGGTTCCAGCAATCAGCCCCAGCATTTT. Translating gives CASSQDFGSSNQPQHF.

CDR3 bases: TGTGCCAGCAGTCCAGGACTAGTGCAAGTCACAGATACGCAGTATTTT. It specifies CASSPGLVQVTDTQYF. The chain uses TRBV4-2 and TRBJ2-3, with 7 bases fitting TRBD2. Germline V gene sequence: CDR1 LGHNA, CDR2 YNFKEQ. The V segment lost 6 bases and the J segment 2 bases; nucleotides outside the gene matches: 11. The CDR3 loop spans 16 amino acids.

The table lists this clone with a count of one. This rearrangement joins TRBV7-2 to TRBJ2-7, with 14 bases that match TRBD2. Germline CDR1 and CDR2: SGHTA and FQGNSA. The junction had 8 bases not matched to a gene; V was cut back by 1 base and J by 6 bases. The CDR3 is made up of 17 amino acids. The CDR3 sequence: CASSLDGTSGSFGEQYF. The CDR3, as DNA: TGTGCCAGCAGCTTAGATGGGACTAGCGGGAGTTTCGGCGAGCAGTACTTC.

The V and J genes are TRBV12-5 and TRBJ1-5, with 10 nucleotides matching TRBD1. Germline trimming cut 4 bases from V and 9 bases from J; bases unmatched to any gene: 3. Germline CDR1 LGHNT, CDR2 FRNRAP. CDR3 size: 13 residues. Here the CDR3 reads CASGSTGGGPQHF. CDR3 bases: TGTGCTAGTGGTTCGACAGGGGGCGGGCCCCAGCATTTT.

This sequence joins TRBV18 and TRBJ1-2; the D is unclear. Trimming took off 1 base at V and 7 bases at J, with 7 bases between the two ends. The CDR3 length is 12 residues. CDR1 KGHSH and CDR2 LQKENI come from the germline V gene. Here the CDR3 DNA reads TGTGCCAGCTCACCACAAGCGGTTGGCTACACCTTC. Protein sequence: CASSPQAVGYTF.

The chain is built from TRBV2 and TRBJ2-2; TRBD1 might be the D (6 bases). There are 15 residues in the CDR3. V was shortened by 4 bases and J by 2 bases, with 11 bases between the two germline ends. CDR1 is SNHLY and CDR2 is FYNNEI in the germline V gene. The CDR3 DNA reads TGTGCCAGCAGTGTGACAGGACCTAACACCGGGGAGCTGTTTTTT. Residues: CASSVTGPNTGELFF.